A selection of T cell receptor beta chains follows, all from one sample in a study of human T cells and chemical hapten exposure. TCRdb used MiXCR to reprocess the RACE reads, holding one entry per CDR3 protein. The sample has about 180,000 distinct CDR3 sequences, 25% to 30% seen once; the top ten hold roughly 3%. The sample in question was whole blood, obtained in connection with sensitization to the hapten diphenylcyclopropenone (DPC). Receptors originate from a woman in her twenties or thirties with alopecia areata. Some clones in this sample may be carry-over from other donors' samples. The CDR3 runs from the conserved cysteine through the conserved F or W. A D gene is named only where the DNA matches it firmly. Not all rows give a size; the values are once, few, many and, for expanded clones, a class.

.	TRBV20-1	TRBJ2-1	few	CSEIERAHNEQFF	TGCAGTGAGATCGAGCGGGCCCACAATGAGCAGTTCTTC
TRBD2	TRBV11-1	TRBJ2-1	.	CASSPGLADNEQFF	TGTGCCAGCAGCCCTGGACTAGCTGACAATGAGCAGTTCTTC
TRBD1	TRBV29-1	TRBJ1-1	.	CSVYRGRAEAFF	TGCAGCGTGTACAGGGGAAGGGCTGAAGCTTTCTTT
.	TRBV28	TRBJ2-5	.	CASSYRRIQETQYF	TGTGCCAGCAGTTATCGACGGATCCAAGAGACCCAGTACTTC
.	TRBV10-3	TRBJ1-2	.	CAISDGGSYGYTF	TGTGCCATCAGTGATGGGGGGTCCTATGGCTACACCTTC
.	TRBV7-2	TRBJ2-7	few	CASSLSGDRRYEQYF	TGTGCCAGCAGCCTGAGCGGGGACAGGAGATACGAGCAGTACTTC
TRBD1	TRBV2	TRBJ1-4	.	CASSERAGGVVDEKLFF	TGTGCCAGCAGTGAAAGGGCAGGGGGCGTTGTTGATGAAAAACTGTTTTTT
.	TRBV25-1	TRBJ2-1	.	CASSESPTGTSLGNEQFF	TGTGCCAGCAGTGAATCGCCAACCGGGACTTCCTTAGGCAATGAGCAGTTCTTC
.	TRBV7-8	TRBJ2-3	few	CASSLTGAITDTQYF	TGTGCCAGCAGCTTAACGGGAGCGATCACAGATACGCAGTATTTT
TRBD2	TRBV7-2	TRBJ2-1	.	CASRGGGSSYNEQFF	TGTGCCAGCAGGGGCGGGGGTAGCTCCTACAATGAGCAGTTCTTC
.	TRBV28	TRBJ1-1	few	CASSFFRGYEAFF	TGTGCCAGCAGTTTCTTCCGGGGCTATGAAGCTTTCTTT
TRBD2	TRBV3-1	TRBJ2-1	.	CASSQGILSGSVGNEQFF	TGTGCCAGCAGCCAAGGGATCCTTAGCGGGAGCGTGGGGAATGAGCAGTTCTTC
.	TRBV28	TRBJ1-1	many	CASTLGAEAFF	TGTGCCAGCACCCTCGGGGCTGAAGCTTTCTTT
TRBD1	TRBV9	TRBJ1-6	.	CASSVAQGANSPLHF	TGTGCCAGCAGCGTAGCGCAGGGGGCTAATTCACCCCTCCACTTT
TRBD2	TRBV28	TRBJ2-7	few	CASSREGAGTYEQYF	TGTGCCAGCAGCCGGGAGGGCGCAGGGACCTACGAGCAGTACTTC
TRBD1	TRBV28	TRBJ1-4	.	CASSLGTGLSGNEKLFF	TGTGCCAGCAGTTTGGGGACAGGTCTCTCCGGTAATGAAAAACTGTTTTTT
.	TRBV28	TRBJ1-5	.	CATASNQPQHF	TGTGCAACAGCGTCCAATCAGCCCCAGCATTTT
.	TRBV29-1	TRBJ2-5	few	CSVEEIRTQYF	TGCAGCGTTGAAGAAATCCGGACCCAGTACTTC
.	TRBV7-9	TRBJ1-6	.	CASSFGRYNSPLHF	TGTGCCAGCAGCTTTGGGCGGTATAATTCACCCCTCCACTTT
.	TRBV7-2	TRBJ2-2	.	CASSLAGVAGELFF	TGTGCCAGCAGCTTAGCGGGAGTAGCCGGGGAGCTGTTTTTT
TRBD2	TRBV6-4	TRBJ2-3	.	CASSPLAGALTDTQYF	TGTGCCAGCAGTCCCCTAGCGGGGGCCCTCACAGATACGCAGTATTTT
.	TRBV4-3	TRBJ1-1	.	CASSQTGYTNTEAFF	TGCGCCAGCAGCCAAACAGGGTATACGAACACTGAAGCTTTCTTT
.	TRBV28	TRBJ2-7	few	CASSLAGISSYEQYF	TGTGCCAGCAGTTTAGCGGGTATCAGCTCCTACGAGCAGTACTTC
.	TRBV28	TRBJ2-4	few	CASTLGGQIAKNIQYF	TGTGCCAGCACCCTAGGGGGGCAGATAGCCAAAAACATTCAGTACTTC
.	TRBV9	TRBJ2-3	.	CASSVDLTNTDTQYF	TGTGCCAGCAGCGTAGATTTGACTAACACAGATACGCAGTATTTT
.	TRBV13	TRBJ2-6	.	CASSPRSALRGAHSGANVLTF	TGTGCCAGCAGCCCCCGATCCGCTCTCAGGGGGGCCCACTCTGGGGCCAACGTCCTGACTTTC
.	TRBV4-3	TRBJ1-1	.	CASSQVVGGTEAFF	TGCGCCAGCAGCCAAGTCGTCGGGGGAACTGAAGCTTTCTTT
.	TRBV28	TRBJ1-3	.	CASSSLPRSGNTIYF	TGTGCCAGCAGTTCTCTCCCCCGCTCTGGAAACACCATATATTTT
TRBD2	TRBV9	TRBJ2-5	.	CASSVGLAGSSQETQYF	TGTGCCAGCAGCGTAGGACTAGCGGGAAGTAGCCAAGAGACCCAGTACTTC
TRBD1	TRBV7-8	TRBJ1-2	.	CASSLGGQDNYGYTF	TGTGCCAGCAGCTTAGGGGGACAGGATAACTATGGCTACACCTTC
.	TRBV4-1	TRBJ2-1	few	CASSQVDGDNEQFF	TGCGCCAGCAGCCAAGTGGACGGCGACAATGAGCAGTTCTTC
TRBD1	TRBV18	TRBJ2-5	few	CASSLDRVGETQYF	TGTGCCAGCTCACTCGACAGGGTTGGGGAGACCCAGTACTTC
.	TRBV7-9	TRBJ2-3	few	CASSGGIRGTDTQYF	TGTGCCAGCAGCGGGGGGATCCGGGGCACAGATACGCAGTATTTT
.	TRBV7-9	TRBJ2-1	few	CASSLAETGSEQFF	TGTGCCAGCAGCTTAGCGGAGACGGGGAGTGAGCAGTTCTTC
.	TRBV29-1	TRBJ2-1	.	CSVEEVVNEQFF	TGCAGCGTTGAAGAGGTCGTAAATGAGCAGTTCTTC
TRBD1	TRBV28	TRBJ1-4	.	CASRKQGAGEKLFF	TGTGCCAGCAGAAAACAGGGGGCAGGGGAAAAACTGTTTTTT
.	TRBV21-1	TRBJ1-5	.	CASSLRGQISNQPQHF	TGTGCCAGCAGCCTAAGAGGACAGATTAGCAATCAGCCCCAGCATTTT